This passage covers 17 T cell receptor beta chains from one sample sequenced in a study of OX40 agonist ivuxolimab in advanced cancers. Libraries were built with the immunoSEQ multiplex PCR assay. Sourced from immuneACCESS, this table was stored by TCRdb with only in-frame sequences that have V and J called. A share of the clones is absent; for the studies checked, an unresolved V gene accounts for under half, and the remainder has no known explanation. This sample has some 80,000 clones in its table, and less than 85% of those were observed once. 0.4% to 0.55% of the sample comes from the top ten. The sequences come from CD4+ or CD8+ T cells sorted from blood, collected in a trial of the OX40 agonist ivuxolimab. Receptor source: an adult with an advanced solid tumor such as melanoma, head and neck, liver or kidney cancer.

This clone was detected once. The V gene is TRBV6-5, the J gene TRBJ2-2; 9 nucleotides align to TRBD1. The CDR3 runs 16 residues. Germline assignment: CDR1 MNHEY and CDR2 SVGAGI. J lost 5 bases, V lost 2 bases, and 6 bases had no gene match. The CDR3 nucleotides read TGTGCCAGCAGTTACGGGGGACAGGGAAAAACCGGGGAGCTGTTTTTT. Translated, it gives CASSYGGQGKTGELFF.

This chain connects TRBV7-2 to TRBJ2-2; D remains ambiguous. This CDR3 has 14 amino acids. In germline, CDR1 is SGHTA, CDR2 FQGNSA. V was shortened by 1 base and J by 7 bases, with 10 bases between the two germline ends. CDR3 protein: CASSLVGWGGELFF. CDR3 nucleotide sequence: TGTGCCAGCAGCTTAGTGGGATGGGGCGGGGAGCTGTTTTTT.

The CDR3 sequence: CASSGAGTSGFYNEQFF. The CDR3 nucleotides read TGTGCCAGCAGTGGGGCGGGGACTAGCGGATTTTACAATGAGCAGTTCTTC. This chain links TRBV27 with TRBJ2-1; 11 bases are shared with TRBD2. J gave up 4 bases and V 5 bases, and 10 bases lay outside the gene matches. Germline V gene data show CDR1 as MNHEY and CDR2 as SMNVEV (reference sequence). There are 17 residues in the CDR3.

The chain uses TRBV18 and TRBJ2-7; TRBD2 aligns across 7 bases. CDR3 length: 15 amino acids. Germline values: CDR1 KGHSH, CDR2 LQKENI. V shed 3 bases and J 4 bases; nucleotides not matched to a gene: 9. In nucleotides, the CDR3 is TGTGCCAGCTCACCGGATAGATCGGGACTATACGAGCAGTACTTC. Protein: CASSPDRSGLYEQYF.

The V call is TRBV7-9, the J call TRBJ2-3; D may be TRBD2 (6 bases). The germline V gene has CDR1 SEHNR and CDR2 FQNEAQ (reference sequence). Trimming left V 5 bases short and J 2 bases short, with 14 bases between. The CDR3 runs 15 residues. As DNA, the CDR3 is TGTGCCAGCAGCGAGTCTCTAGCGTACACAGATACGCAGTATTTT. Translated, it gives CASSESLAYTDTQYF. Together with reference TRBV7-9 and TRBJ2-3, the CDR3 gives the full variable domain: DTGVSQNPRHKITKRGQNVTFRCDPISEHNRLYWYRQTLGQGPEFLTYFQNEAQLEKSRLLSDRFSAERPKGSFSTLEIQRTEQGDSAMYLCASSESLAYTDTQYFGPGTRLTVL.

The chain uses TRBV2 and TRBJ2-5, with D possibly being TRBD2 (7 bases). CDR3 length: 14 residues. Trimming left V 7 bases short and J 5 bases short, with 17 bases between. CDR1 is SNHLY, CDR2 FYNNEI, per germline. The CDR3 protein is CASKGAGAGETQYF. DNA for the CDR3: TGTGCCAGCAAGGGTGCGGGGGCAGGGGAGACCCAGTACTTC.

The V call is TRBV29-1, the J call TRBJ2-1; D is uncertain. CDR1 is SQVTM and CDR2 is ANQGSEA in the germline V gene. The CDR3 is 11 residues long. The CDR3: CTCRVYNEQFF. The CDR3 DNA is TGCACGTGCCGAGTGTACAATGAGCAGTTCTTC.

The gene calls are TRBV2 and TRBJ1-4; D might be TRBD1 (5 bases). The V gene's germline CDR1 is SNHLY and CDR2 FYNNEI. This CDR3 is 16 amino acids long. V gave up 2 bases and J gave up 6 bases, with 16 bases separating them. The CDR3 DNA sequence: TGTGCCAGCAGTGAAATTCATTTTTGGGGGTATGAAAAACTGTTTTTT. Translation gives CASSEIHFWGYEKLFF. The full variable domain, with the rest looked up from reference TRBV2 and TRBJ1-4, is EPEVTQTPSHQVTQMGQEVILRCVPISNHLYFYWYRQILGQKVEFLVSFYNNEISEKSEIFDDQFSVERPDGSNFTLKIRSTKLEDSAMYFCASSEIHFWGYEKLFFGSGTQLSVL.

The chain joins TRBV5-1 to TRBJ2-2, with 7 bases lining up with TRBD1. The J segment lost 0 bases and the V segment lost 5 bases, leaving 7 bases of the junction unmatched. Germline values: CDR1 SGHRS, CDR2 YFSETQ. The CDR3 extends over 16 amino acids. CDR3 loop: CASRPPGQTNTGELFF. The CDR3 DNA is TGCGCCAGCAGGCCTCCGGGACAGACGAACACCGGGGAGCTGTTTTTT. Looking up the rest from reference TRBV5-1 and TRBJ2-2 gives the full variable domain: KAGVTQTPRYLIKTRGQQVTLSCSPISGHRSVSWYQQTPGQGLQFLFEYFSETQRNKGNFPGRFSGRQFSNSRSEMNVSTLELGDSALYLCASRPPGQTNTGELFFGEGSRLTVL.

V usage is TRBV7-8 and J usage is TRBJ1-2; D is unclear. With 1 base removed from V and 4 bases from J, the gap between germline ends came to 4 bases. Germline CDR1 reads SGHVS; CDR2 reads FQNEAQ. This CDR3 region has 12 residues. The CDR3 coding sequence is TGTGCCAGCAGCTTAGATCCCTATGGCTACACCTTC. Protein: CASSLDPYGYTF.

The V call is TRBV19, the J call TRBJ2-7, with 7 positions matching TRBD1. The CDR3 totals 14 residues. V was pared by 6 bases and J by 1 base, with 6 bases of the junction left unmatched. The germline V gene has CDR1 LNHDA and CDR2 SQIVND (reference sequence). The CDR3 sequence is CASRLQGSSYEQYF. The CDR3 DNA reads as TGTGCCAGTAGACTACAGGGGAGTTCCTACGAGCAGTACTTC.

The J gene is TRBJ1-2, the V gene TRBV27, with a possible D match to TRBD1 (5 bases). V lost 4 bases and J 6 bases, leaving 21 bases between the germline ends. CDR1 and CDR2 from the germline V gene are MNHEY and SMNVEV (reference sequence). The CDR3 totals 16 residues. The CDR3 region is CASSSSRRSGGHGYTF. CDR3 DNA: TGTGCCAGCAGTTCATCCCGCAGATCTGGGGGTCATGGCTACACCTTC.

The chain has TRBV9 and TRBJ2-3; D assignment may be TRBD1 or TRBD2 (5 bases each). The CDR3 consists of 12 residues. Germline assignment: CDR1 SGDLS and CDR2 YYNGEE. V lost 4 bases and J lost 6, with 9 bases in between. The CDR3 here is CASSPGQDTQYF. In nucleotides, the CDR3 is TGTGCCAGCAGCCCGGGGCAGGATACGCAGTATTTT. The complete variable domain, with remaining parts taken from reference TRBV9 and TRBJ2-3, reads DSGVTQTPKHLITATGQRVTLRCSPRSGDLSVYWYQQSLDQGLQFLIQYYNGEERAKGNILERFSAQQFPDLHSELNLSSLELGDSALYFCASSPGQDTQYFGPGTRLTVL.

The chain is built from TRBV6-5 and TRBJ2-5, with D perhaps matching TRBD2 (5 bases). The germline CDR1 and CDR2 sequences are MNHEY and SVGAGI. V dropped 5 bases and J dropped 5 bases, with 18 bases sitting between them. This CDR3 region has 15 residues. The CDR3 DNA reads TGTGCCAGCAGTCGAAGACCCCAAGGGAGCGAGACCCAGTACTTC. Translated, it gives CASSRRPQGSETQYF.

The chain is built from TRBV27 and TRBJ1-1; weak D call: TRBD1 (5 bases). Deletions cut 3 bases from V and 1 base from J, with 9 bases between. This CDR3 has 14 amino acids. CDR1 MNHEY and CDR2 SMNVEV come from the germline V gene (reference sequence). The CDR3 protein is CASSLNGGNTEAFF. The CDR3 region has the DNA TGTGCCAGCAGTTTGAATGGGGGGAACACTGAAGCTTTCTTT.

The CDR3 loop reads CASSPTLNPGPGTFF. In nucleotides, the CDR3 is TGTGCCAGCAGCCCTACCTTGAACCCGGGACCTGGTACTTTCTTT. The gene calls are TRBV6-5 and TRBJ1-1; D is possibly TRBD1 (5 bases). This CDR3 contains 15 residues. Germline V gene sequence: CDR1 MNHEY, CDR2 SVGAGI. Trimming removed 6 bases at V and 12 bases at J, with 26 bases between.

This chain links TRBV5-6 with TRBJ2-5; 12 bases are shared with TRBD2. From germline, CDR1 is SGHDT and CDR2 YYEEEE. The CDR3 contains 18 residues. V dropped 4 bases and J dropped 2; count of bases not matched to a gene: 12. CDR3 bases: TGTGCCAGCAGCCGGGTTGGGCTAGCGGGGGGGTCACAAGAGACCCAGTACTTC. This encodes CASSRVGLAGGSQETQYF.